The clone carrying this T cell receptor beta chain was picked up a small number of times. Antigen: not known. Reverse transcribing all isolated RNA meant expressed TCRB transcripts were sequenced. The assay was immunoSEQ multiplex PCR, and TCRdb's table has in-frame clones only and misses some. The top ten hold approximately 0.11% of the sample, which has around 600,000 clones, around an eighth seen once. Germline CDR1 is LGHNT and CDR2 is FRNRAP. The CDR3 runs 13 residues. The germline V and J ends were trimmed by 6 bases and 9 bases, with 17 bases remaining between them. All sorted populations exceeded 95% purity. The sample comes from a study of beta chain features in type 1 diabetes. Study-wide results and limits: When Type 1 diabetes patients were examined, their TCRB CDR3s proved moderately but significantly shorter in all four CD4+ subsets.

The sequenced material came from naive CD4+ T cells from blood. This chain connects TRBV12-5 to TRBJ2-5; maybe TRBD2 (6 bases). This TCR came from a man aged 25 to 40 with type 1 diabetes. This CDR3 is CASGTGGTEAQYF. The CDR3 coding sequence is TGTGCTAGTGGAACGGGCGGGACGGAGGCCCAGTACTTC. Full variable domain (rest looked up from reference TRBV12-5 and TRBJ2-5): DARVTQTPRHKVTEMGQEVTMRCQPILGHNTVFWYRQTMMQGLELLAYFRNRAPLDDSGMPKDRFSAEMPDATLATLKIQPSEPRDSAVYFCASGTGGTEAQYFGPGTRLLVL.